The entry below describes one T cell receptor (beta chain). This sample stems from a study of blood T cell repertoires in COVID-19. Study processing details: The assay estimated nucleated cells by amplifying reference gene primers. Assay: immunoSEQ multiplex PCR; the TCRdb copy retains only in-frame clones and omits some. The V and J calls and the clone size are those of that table, but D and trimming were determined from the DNA. The sample has 250,000 to 300,000 clones, around 90% seen once; the top ten hold 2% to 2.5%. After removal of 5 bases from V and 3 bases from J, the junction contained 3 bases not matched to a gene. Germline CDR1 reads SEHNR; CDR2 reads FQNEAQ (reference sequence). This CDR3 comprises 13 residues.

The chain links TRBV7-9 to TRBJ1-2; 7 bases align to TRBD1. The clonotype originates from a man over 45 with acute or convalescent COVID-19. Sequencing input: peripheral blood. The CDR3 loop reads CASSPDRDYGYTF. The CDR3, as DNA: TGTGCCAGCAGCCCAGACAGGGACTATGGCTACACCTTC.